The clone carrying this TCR beta chain has a single count. What it binds is unknown. The CDR3 has 13 amino acids. Germline V gene data show CDR1 as KGHSH and CDR2 as LQKENI. With 0 bases removed from V and 5 bases from J, the gap between germline ends came to 5 bases. The PCR contained 60 Vbeta and 13 Jbeta primers. The data were produced by immunoSEQ multiplex PCR, yet TCRdb's version contains in-frame clones alone and is incomplete. The sample includes around 200,000 clones, around nine tenths of them seen just once. Each donor was healthy, and each was a bone marrow donor. The sample is drawn from a study of cytomegalovirus exposure and HLA in healthy donors. Study results and caveats: Relative to the approximately 670-donor mean, N-insertions were reportedly fewer in an Asian-associated ancestry cluster in a later analysis. It emerged from a later analysis that several of the most significant clusters appeared to be linked to common viral pathogens. With later analysis, a missense DCLRE1C variant became linked to TCR beta V- and J-gene trimming.

This TCR was recovered from a woman aged 25 to 39 in good health and CMV-seronegative. The gene calls are TRBV18 and TRBJ2-1, with unresolved D. Source material: PBMCs. CDR3 sequence (DNA): TGTGCCAGCTCACCACCGGCGGACAATGAGCAGTTCTTC. It is translated as CASSPPADNEQFF.